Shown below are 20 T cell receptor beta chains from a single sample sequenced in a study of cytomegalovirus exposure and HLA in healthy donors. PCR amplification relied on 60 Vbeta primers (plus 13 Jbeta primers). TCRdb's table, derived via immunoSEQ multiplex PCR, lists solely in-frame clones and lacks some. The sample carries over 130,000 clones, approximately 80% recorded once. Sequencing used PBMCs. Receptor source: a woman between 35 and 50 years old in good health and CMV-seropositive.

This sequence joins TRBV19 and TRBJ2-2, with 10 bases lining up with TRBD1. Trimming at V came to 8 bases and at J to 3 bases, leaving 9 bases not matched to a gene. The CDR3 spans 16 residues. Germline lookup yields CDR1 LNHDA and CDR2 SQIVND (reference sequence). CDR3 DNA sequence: TGTGCCAGTCGAACCCCCGGGACAGGGGACACCGGGGAGCTGTTTTTT. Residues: CASRTPGTGDTGELFF.

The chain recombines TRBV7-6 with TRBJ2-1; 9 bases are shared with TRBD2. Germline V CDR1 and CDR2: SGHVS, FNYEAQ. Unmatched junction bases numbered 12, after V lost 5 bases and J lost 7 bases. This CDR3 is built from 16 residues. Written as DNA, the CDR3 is TGTGCCAGCAGCCTCGGGGGGGCGGGAGGGTGGAATGAGCAGTTCTTC. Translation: CASSLGGAGGWNEQFF.

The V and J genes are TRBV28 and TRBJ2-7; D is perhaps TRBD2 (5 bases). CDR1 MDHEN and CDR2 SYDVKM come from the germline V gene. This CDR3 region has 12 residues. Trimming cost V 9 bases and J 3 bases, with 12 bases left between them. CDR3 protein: CASTSGDYEQYF. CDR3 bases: TGTGCCAGTACTAGTGGGGACTACGAGCAGTACTTC. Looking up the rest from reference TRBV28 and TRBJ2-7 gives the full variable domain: DVKVTQSSRYLVKRTGEKVFLECVQDMDHENMFWYRQDPGLGLRLIYFSYDVKMKEKGDIPEGYSVSREKKERFSLILESASTNQTSMYLCASTSGDYEQYFGPGTRLTVT.

This CDR3 is CASSRGSGRLSYNEQFF. The CDR3 nucleotides are TGTGCCAGCAGCCGGGGTAGCGGGAGATTGTCCTACAATGAGCAGTTCTTC. The chain employs TRBV14 and TRBJ2-1, with 9 bases matching TRBD2. The CDR3 runs 17 residues. The V gene's germline CDR1 is SGHDN and CDR2 FVKESK. J was trimmed by 1 base and V by 4 bases; bases with no gene match: 8.

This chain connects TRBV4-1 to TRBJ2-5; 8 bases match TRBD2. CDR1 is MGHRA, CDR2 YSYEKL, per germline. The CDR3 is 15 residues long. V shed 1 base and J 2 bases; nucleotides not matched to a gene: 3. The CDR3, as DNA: TGCGCCAGCAGCCAAGGACAGCGGGAGCAAGAGACCCAGTACTTC. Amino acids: CASSQGQREQETQYF.

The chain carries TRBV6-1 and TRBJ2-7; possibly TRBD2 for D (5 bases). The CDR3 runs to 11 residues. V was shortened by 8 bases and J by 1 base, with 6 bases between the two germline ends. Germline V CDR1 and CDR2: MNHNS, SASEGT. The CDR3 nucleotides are TGTGCCAGCCGGGAATCCTACGAGCAGTACTTC. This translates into CASRESYEQYF.

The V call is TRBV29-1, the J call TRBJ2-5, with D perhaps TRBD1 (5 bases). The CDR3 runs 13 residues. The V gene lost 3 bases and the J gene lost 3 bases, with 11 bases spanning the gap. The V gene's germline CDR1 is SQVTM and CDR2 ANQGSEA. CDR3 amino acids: CSVESLTEETQYF. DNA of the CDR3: TGCAGCGTTGAGTCGTTGACAGAAGAGACCCAGTACTTC.

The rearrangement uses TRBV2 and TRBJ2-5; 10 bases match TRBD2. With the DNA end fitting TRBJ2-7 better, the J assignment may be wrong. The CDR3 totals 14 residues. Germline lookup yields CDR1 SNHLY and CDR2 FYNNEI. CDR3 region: CASSWTSGSYEQYF. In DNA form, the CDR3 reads TGTGCCAGCAGTTGGACTAGCGGCTCCTACGAGCAGTACTTC.

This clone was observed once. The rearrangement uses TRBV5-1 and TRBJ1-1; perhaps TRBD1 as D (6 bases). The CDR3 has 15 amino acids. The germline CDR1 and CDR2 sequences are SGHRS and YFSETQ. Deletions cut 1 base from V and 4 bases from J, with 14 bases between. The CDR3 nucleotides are TGCGCCAGCAGCTTGACACGAGCCAGGGGCACTGAAGCTTTCTTT. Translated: CASSLTRARGTEAFF.

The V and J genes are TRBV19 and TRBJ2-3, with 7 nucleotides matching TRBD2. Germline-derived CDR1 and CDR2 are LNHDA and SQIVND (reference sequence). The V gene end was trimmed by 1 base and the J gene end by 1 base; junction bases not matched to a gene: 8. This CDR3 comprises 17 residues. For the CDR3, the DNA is TGTGCCAGTAGTATAGGACCGACTAGCCTCGGCACAGATACGCAGTATTTT. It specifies CASSIGPTSLGTDTQYF.

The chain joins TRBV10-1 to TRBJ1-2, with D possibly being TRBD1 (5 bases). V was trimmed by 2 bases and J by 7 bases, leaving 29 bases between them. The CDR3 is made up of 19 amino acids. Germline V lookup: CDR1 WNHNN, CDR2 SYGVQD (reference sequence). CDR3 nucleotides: TGCGCCAGCAGTGAGGCCCACAAAGGTTCTATGGCAGGGAAATCTGGCTACACCTTC. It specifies CASSEAHKGSMAGKSGYTF.

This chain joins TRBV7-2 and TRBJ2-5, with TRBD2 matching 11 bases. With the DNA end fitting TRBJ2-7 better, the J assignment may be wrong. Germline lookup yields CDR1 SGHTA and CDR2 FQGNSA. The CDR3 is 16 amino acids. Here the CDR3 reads CASSVGTSGPIYEQYF. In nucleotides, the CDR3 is TGTGCCAGCAGCGTCGGGACTAGCGGCCCTATATACGAGCAGTACTTC.

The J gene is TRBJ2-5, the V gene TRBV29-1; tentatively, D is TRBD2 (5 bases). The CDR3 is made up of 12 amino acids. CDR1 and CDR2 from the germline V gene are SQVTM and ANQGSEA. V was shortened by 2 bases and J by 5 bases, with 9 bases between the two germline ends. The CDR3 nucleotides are TGCAGCGTTGAACATAGGGAGGAGACCCAGTACTTC. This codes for CSVEHREETQYF.

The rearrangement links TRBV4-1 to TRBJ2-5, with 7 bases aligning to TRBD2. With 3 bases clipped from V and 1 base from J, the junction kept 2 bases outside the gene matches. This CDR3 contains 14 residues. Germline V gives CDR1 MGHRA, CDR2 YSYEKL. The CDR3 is CASSHGGVQETQYF. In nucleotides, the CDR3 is TGCGCCAGCAGCCATGGGGGGGTCCAAGAGACCCAGTACTTC.

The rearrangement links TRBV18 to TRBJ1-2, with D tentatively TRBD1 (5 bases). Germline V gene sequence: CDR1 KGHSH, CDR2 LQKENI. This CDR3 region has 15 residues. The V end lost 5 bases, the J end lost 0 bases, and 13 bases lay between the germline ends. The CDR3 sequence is CASSARQIPNYGYTF. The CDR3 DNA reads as TGTGCCAGCTCAGCCAGACAGATTCCTAACTATGGCTACACCTTC.

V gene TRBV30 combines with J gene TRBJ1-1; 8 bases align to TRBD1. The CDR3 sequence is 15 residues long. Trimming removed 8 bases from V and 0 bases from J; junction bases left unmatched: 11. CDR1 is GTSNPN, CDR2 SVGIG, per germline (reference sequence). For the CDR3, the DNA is TGTGCCCAAGGCGGGACAGGACACATGAACACTGAAGCTTTCTTT. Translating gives CAQGGTGHMNTEAFF.

CDR3 loop: CASSLLAGKNQPQHF. CDR3 bases: TGTGCCAGCAGCCTACTGGCAGGTAAAAATCAGCCCCAGCATTTT. The chain combines TRBV7-6 with TRBJ1-5; D is unclear. Looked up from germline, CDR1 is SGHVS and CDR2 is FNYEAQ. Trimming left V 5 bases short and J 4 bases short, with 15 bases between. The CDR3 is made up of 15 amino acids.

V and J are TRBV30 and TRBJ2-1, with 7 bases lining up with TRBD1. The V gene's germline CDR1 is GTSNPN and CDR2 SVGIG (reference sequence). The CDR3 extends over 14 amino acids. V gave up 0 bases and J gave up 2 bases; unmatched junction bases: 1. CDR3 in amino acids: CAWSVGGTYNEQFF. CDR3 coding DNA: TGTGCCTGGAGTGTAGGGGGCACCTACAATGAGCAGTTCTTC.

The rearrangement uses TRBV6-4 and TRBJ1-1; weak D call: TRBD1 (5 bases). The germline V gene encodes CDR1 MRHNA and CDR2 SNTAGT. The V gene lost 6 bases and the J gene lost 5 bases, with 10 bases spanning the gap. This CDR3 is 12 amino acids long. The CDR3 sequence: CASSKEGTEAFF. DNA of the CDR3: TGTGCCAGCAGCAAGGAGGGGACTGAAGCTTTCTTT.

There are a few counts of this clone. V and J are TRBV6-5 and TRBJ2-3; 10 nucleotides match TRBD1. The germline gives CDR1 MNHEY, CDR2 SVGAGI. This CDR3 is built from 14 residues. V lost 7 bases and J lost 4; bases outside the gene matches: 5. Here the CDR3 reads CASTPGTGADTQYF. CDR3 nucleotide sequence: TGTGCCAGCACTCCCGGGACAGGGGCAGATACGCAGTATTTT.